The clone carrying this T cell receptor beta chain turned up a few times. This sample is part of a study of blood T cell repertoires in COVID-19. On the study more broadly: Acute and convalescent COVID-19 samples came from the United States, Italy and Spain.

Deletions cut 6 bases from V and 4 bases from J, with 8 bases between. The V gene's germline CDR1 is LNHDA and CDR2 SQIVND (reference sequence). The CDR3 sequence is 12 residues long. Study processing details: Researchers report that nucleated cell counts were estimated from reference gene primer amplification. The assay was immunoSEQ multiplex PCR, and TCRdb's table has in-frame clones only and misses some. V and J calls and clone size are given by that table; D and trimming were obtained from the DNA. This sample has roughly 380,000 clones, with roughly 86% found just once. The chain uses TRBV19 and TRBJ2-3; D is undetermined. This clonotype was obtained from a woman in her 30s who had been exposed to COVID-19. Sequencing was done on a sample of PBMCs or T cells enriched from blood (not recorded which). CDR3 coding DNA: TGTGCCAGTAGCCTAGAGGCAGATACGCAGTATTTT. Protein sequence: CASSLEADTQYF.